These 7 T cell receptor beta chains came from one sample sequenced in a study of T-cell reconstitution after alpha-beta-depleted transplantation in children. As it was prepared, the TCRbeta library received unique molecular identifiers. TCRdb analysed the PCR reads with MiXCR anew, one entry per CDR3 protein. The sample yields just over 950,000 distinct CDR3 sequences, about 29% seen once. The input for sequencing was PBMCs, mostly from graft donor cells, taken 360 days after TCRalphabeta/CD19-depleted stem cell transplant. These receptors all stem from a boy younger than two who had a stem cell transplant for SCID, so the T cells may come from the graft donor.

This clonotype has a handful of counts. The chain combines TRBV29-1 with TRBJ1-2, with D perhaps matching TRBD1 (5 bases). Trimming removed 2 bases from V and 8 bases from J, with 9 bases in between. Germline V CDR1 and CDR2: SQVTM, ANQGSEA. The CDR3 has 11 residues. CDR3 region: CSVERRGGYTF. Here the CDR3 DNA reads TGCAGCGTTGAAAGACGGGGGGGCTACACCTTC. Looking up the rest from reference TRBV29-1 and TRBJ1-2 gives the full variable domain: SAVISQKPSRDICQRGTSLTIQCQVDSQVTMMFWYRQQPGQSLTLIATANQGSEATYESGFVIDKFPISRPNLTFSTLTVSNMSPEDSSIYLCSVERRGGYTFGSGTRLTVV.

V usage is TRBV20-1 and J usage is TRBJ1-2; the D gene is possibly TRBD1 (5 bases). V was clipped by 3 bases and J by 2 bases, with 13 bases between them. CDR3 length: 14 amino acids. Germline CDR1 and CDR2: DFQATT and SNEGSKA (reference sequence). CDR3 protein: CSARPGRTNYGYTF. The CDR3 DNA follows: TGCAGTGCTAGGCCGGGACGGACGAACTATGGCTACACCTTC.

The chain joins TRBV5-5 to TRBJ2-6; tentative D call: TRBD1 (5 bases). The germline CDR1 and CDR2 sequences are SGHKS and YYEKEE (reference sequence). This CDR3 region has 18 residues. The ends were cut back, 2 bases at V and 0 bases at J, with 15 bases in the middle. CDR3 DNA: TGTGCCAGCAGCTTCTATCCAGGGCTTGTCTCTGGGGCCAACGTCCTGACTTTC. This translates into CASSFYPGLVSGANVLTF.

This clonotype occurred many times. The germline gene is not matched at one end of the junction; a read error may be the cause. This chain joins TRBV13 and TRBJ1-1; D ambiguous. CDR3 length: 11 amino acids. The germline CDR1 and CDR2 sequences are PRHDT and FYEKMQ (reference sequence). The CDR3, as DNA: TGCGCCAGCAGTGTGAACACTGAAGCTTTCTTT. Translating gives CASSVNTEAFF.

This chain connects TRBV4-3 to TRBJ2-4, with 8 nucleotides matching TRBD2. CDR1 and CDR2 (germline): LGHNA, YSLEER. J was trimmed by 1 base and V by 1 base; bases with no gene match: 3. This CDR3 comprises 16 residues. CDR3 in amino acids: CASSQAPGGAKNIQYF. CDR3 sequence (DNA): TGCGCCAGCAGCCAAGCCCCGGGGGGGGCCAAAAACATTCAGTACTTC.

V usage is TRBV7-2 and J usage is TRBJ1-3, with TRBD1 matching over 7 bases. The CDR3 totals 22 residues. Germline CDR1 reads SGHTA; CDR2 reads FQGNSA. Losses at the gene ends were 2 bases for V and 0 bases for J; bases not matched to a gene: 22. In nucleotides, the CDR3 is TGTGCCAGCAGCTTATGGGCTTCCGCTGGGATCCCGGGACAGAGCTCTGGAAACACCATATATTTT. Its protein product is CASSLWASAGIPGQSSGNTIYF. Variable domain in full (rest from reference TRBV7-2 and TRBJ1-3): GAGVSQSPSNKVTEKGKDVELRCDPISGHTALYWYRQSLGQGLEFLIYFQGNSAPDKSGLPSDRFSAERTGGSVSTLTIQRTQQEDSAVYLCASSLWASAGIPGQSSGNTIYFGEGSWLTVV.

This chain connects TRBV3-1 to TRBJ2-1; tentatively, D is TRBD2 (6 bases). V lost 1 base to trimming and J lost 7 bases, with 20 bases between them. The germline CDR1 and CDR2 sequences are LGHDT and YNNKEL (reference sequence). The CDR3 contains 17 residues. The CDR3: CASSQGEEPPHENEQFF. The CDR3 bases are TGTGCCAGCAGCCAAGGGGAGGAACCGCCCCACGAAAATGAGCAGTTCTTC.